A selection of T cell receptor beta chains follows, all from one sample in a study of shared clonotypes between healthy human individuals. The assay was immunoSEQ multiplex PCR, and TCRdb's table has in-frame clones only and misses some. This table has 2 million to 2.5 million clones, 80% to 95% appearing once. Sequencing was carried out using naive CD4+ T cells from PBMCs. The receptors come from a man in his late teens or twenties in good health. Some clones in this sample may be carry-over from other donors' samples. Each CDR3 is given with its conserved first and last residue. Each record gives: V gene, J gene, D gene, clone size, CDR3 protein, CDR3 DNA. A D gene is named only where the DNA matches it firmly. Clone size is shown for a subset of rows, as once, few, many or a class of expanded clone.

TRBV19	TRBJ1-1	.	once	CASSVTQGYMNTEAFF	TGTGCCAGTAGTGTCACTCAGGGATACATGAACACTGAAGCTTTCTTT
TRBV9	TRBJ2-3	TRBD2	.	CASSVGTSGYTDTQYF	TGTGCCAGCAGTGTCGGGACTAGCGGATACACAGATACGCAGTATTTT
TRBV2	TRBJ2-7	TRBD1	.	CASIEFRDSYAYEQYF	TGTGCCAGCATTGAATTTCGGGACAGTTACGCCTACGAGCAGTACTTC
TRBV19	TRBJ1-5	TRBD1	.	CASSTTGLGNQPQHF	TGTGCCAGTAGTACGACAGGGCTTGGCAATCAGCCCCAGCATTTT
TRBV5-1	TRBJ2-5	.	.	CASSLDGIPRETQYF	TGCGCCAGCAGCTTGGATGGGATCCCGAGGGAGACCCAGTACTTC
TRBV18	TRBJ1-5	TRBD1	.	CASSQAGTGYQPQHF	TGTGCCAGCTCACAAGCCGGGACAGGGTATCAGCCCCAGCATTTT
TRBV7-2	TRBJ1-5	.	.	CASSLTAYSNQPQHF	TGTGCCAGCAGCCTGACAGCGTATAGCAATCAGCCCCAGCATTTT
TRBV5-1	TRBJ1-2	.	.	CASSSRPTGLYGYTF	TGCGCCAGCAGCTCCCGTCCGACAGGTCTCTATGGCTACACCTTC
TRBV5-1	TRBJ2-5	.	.	CASSLGVDRAGAETQYF	TGCGCCAGCAGCTTGGGCGTGGACAGGGCGGGGGCAGAGACCCAGTACTTC
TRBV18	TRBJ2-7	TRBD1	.	CASSPHPTGGEQYF	TGTGCCAGCTCACCCCACCCGACAGGGGGCGAGCAGTACTTC
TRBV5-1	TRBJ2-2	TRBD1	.	CASSPDRAENGELFF	TGCGCCAGCAGCCCGGACAGGGCCGAAAACGGGGAGCTGTTTTTT
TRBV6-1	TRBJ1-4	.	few	CASSTTAFQGKLFF	TGTGCCAGCAGTACGACAGCCTTTCAAGGAAAACTGTTTTTT
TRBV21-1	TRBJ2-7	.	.	CASSKGLREGQYF	TGTGCCAGCAGCAAAGGTCTTCGGGAAGGGCAGTACTTC
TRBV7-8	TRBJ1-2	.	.	CASSSHTGPSFIYGYTF	TGTGCCAGCAGCTCACATACCGGGCCGTCTTTCATCTATGGCTACACCTTC
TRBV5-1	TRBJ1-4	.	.	CASSFAGADEKLFF	TGCGCCAGCAGCTTTGCGGGGGCCGATGAAAAACTGTTTTTT
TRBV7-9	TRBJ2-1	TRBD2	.	CASSLGLAGGGALNEQFF	TGTGCCAGCAGCTTGGGACTAGCGGGAGGAGGGGCCCTGAATGAGCAGTTCTTC
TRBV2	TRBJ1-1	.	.	CASSVGEKRVTEAFF	TGTGCCAGCTCAGTCGGGGAGAAACGTGTCACTGAAGCTTTCTTT
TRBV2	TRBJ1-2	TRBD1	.	CASRAARDSLYGYTF	TGTGCCAGCAGGGCAGCCCGGGACAGTCTCTATGGCTACACCTTC
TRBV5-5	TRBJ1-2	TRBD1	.	CASSYTGTANYGYTF	TGTGCCAGCAGCTATACTGGGACAGCTAACTATGGCTACACCTTC
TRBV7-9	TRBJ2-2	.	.	CASSRLAGTNTGELFF	TGTGCCAGCAGCCGACTCGCGGGCACGAACACCGGGGAGCTGTTTTTT
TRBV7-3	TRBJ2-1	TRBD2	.	CASSLIPSGRAEQFF	TGTGCCAGCAGCTTAATTCCTAGCGGGAGGGCCGAGCAGTTCTTC
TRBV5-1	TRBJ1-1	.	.	CASSLGMVRGTEAFF	TGCGCCAGCAGCTTGGGCATGGTGAGGGGAACTGAAGCTTTCTTT
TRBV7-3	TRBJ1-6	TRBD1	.	CASSLRDSYSPLHF	TGTGCCAGCAGCTTAAGGGACAGCTATTCACCCCTCCACTTT
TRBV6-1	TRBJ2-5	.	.	CASSEALKQETQYF	TGTGCCAGCAGTGAAGCGCTCAAACAAGAGACCCAGTACTTC
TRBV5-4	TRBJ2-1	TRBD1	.	CASSSRDRYNEQFF	TGTGCCAGCAGCTCACGGGACAGGTACAATGAGCAGTTCTTC
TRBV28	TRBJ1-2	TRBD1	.	CASSYPLGQETTPNYGYTF	TGTGCCAGCAGTTACCCACTAGGACAGGAGACAACCCCTAACTATGGCTACACCTTC
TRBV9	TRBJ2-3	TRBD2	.	CASSVGLAGTDTQYF	TGTGCCAGCAGCGTAGGTCTAGCGGGCACAGATACGCAGTATTTT
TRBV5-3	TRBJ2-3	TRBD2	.	CARSLFKCTSVDATDTQYF	TGTGCCAGAAGCTTGTTTAAGTGTACTAGCGTAGATGCCACAGATACGCAGTATTTT
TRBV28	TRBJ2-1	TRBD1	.	CASSTNRDRGLYEQFF	TGTGCCAGCAGTACAAACCGGGACAGGGGGTTGTATGAGCAGTTCTTC
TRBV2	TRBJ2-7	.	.	CASDSGSYEQYF	TGTGCCAGCGACAGCGGCTCCTACGAGCAGTACTTC
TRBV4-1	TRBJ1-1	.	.	CASSQVGLTEAFF	TGCGCCAGCAGCCAAGTAGGTTTAACTGAAGCTTTCTTT
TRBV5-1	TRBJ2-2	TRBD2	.	CASSVGGRWTGELFF	TGCGCCAGCAGTGTGGGCGGGAGATGGACCGGGGAGCTGTTTTTT
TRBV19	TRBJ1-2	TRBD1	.	CASSLLDRGRYGYTF	TGTGCCAGTAGTCTCTTAGACAGGGGACGCTATGGCTACACCTTC
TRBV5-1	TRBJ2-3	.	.	CASSLVGGSTDTQYF	TGCGCCAGCAGCTTGGTCGGCGGCAGCACAGATACGCAGTATTTT